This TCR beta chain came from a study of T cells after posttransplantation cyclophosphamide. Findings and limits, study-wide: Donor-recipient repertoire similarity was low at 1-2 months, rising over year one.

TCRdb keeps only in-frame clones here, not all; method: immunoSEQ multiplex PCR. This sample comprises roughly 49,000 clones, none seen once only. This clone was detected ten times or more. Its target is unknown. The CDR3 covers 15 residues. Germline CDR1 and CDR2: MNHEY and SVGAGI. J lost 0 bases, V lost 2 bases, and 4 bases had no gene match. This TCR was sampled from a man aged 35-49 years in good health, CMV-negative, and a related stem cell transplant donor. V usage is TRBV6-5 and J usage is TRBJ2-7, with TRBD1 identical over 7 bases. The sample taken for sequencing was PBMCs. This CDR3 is CASSYTGTVSYEQYF. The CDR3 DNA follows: TGTGCCAGCAGTTACACTGGGACAGTCTCCTACGAGCAGTACTTC.